The rows below give T cell receptor beta chains drawn from one sample of a study of blood T cell repertoires in COVID-19. The data were produced by immunoSEQ multiplex PCR, yet TCRdb's version contains in-frame clones alone and is incomplete. The table lists 290,000 or so clones, 70% to 90% of them singletons. Specimen: peripheral blood. The receptor set was obtained from a man aged 45-60 years with active or convalescent COVID-19. CDR3s include the opening cysteine and the closing phenylalanine or tryptophan. A D gene is named only where the DNA matches it firmly. Size is omitted from some rows. Given values are once, few, many or a class for expanded clones.

>TRBD1|TRBJ1-5|TRBV2|-
TGTGCCAGCAGCCTGACAGGGGCTTCGTGGTTTTATAGCAATCAGCCCCAGCATTTT
CASSLTGASWFYSNQPQHF
>-|TRBJ1-6|TRBV18|few
TGTGCCAGCTCACCAACCGAGCAGGGGAGAAGATCACCCCTCCACTTT
CASSPTEQGRRSPLHF
>-|TRBJ1-2|TRBV6-5|few
TGTGCCAGCAGTTACGACAGTAATGGCTACACCTTC
CASSYDSNGYTF
>-|TRBJ1-5|TRBV5-1|-
TGCGCCAGCAGCTTGGAAGGGGCCTGGAATCAGCCCCAGCATTTT
CASSLEGAWNQPQHF
>-|TRBJ2-1|TRBV4-2|few
TGTGCCAGCAGCCATCACGATACCCGTTACGGCTCCTACAATGAGCAGTTCTTC
CASSHHDTRYGSYNEQFF
>-|TRBJ1-2|TRBV20-1|-
TGCAGTGCTACACTAGGCCGGGGCTACACCTTC
CSATLGRGYTF
>-|TRBJ1-2|TRBV30|few
TGTGCCTGGAGTAGAGACAGACCCTATGGCTACACCTTC
CAWSRDRPYGYTF
>-|TRBJ2-6|TRBV9|-
TGTGCCAGCAGCCCGAGGGCCCTAGCGAGCTCTGGGGCCAACGTCCTGACTTTC
CASSPRALASSGANVLTF
>-|TRBJ2-3|TRBV19|-
TGTGCCAGTAGTCCCGCCTTGACGGGTGCAGATACGCAGTATTTT
CASSPALTGADTQYF
>-|TRBJ1-5|TRBV2|-
TGTGCCAGCAGTCCGGGTCTTAATCAGCCCCAGCATTTT
CASSPGLNQPQHF
>-|TRBJ1-1|TRBV30|-
TGTGCCTGGAGTGTGGCAGGGGCCACTGAAGCTTTCTTT
CAWSVAGATEAFF
>-|TRBJ2-2|TRBV28|-
TGTGCCAGCACCCTCACAGGGCTGCGGGCCGGGGAGCTGTTTTTT
CASTLTGLRAGELFF
>TRBD1|TRBJ2-5|TRBV6-2/TRBV6-3|few
TGTGCCAGCAGTGGGACAGGGATTGCGGAGACCCAGTACTTC
CASSGTGIAETQYF
>TRBD1|TRBJ1-1|TRBV3-1/TRBV3-2|-
TGTGCCAGCAGCCAAGGAGGAGGGGGCAACACTGAAGCTTTCTTT
CASSQGGGGNTEAFF
>TRBD2|TRBJ2-6|TRBV9|-
TGTGCCAGCAGCCCCCTGGGGACTACTGGGGCCAACGTCCTGACTTTC
CASSPLGTTGANVLTF
>-|TRBJ2-5|TRBV18|-
TGTGCCAGCCGACAGGCCCCCCAAGAGACCCAGTACTTC
CASRQAPQETQYF
>TRBD1|TRBJ2-5|TRBV24-1|-
TGTGCCACCAGCGCGACAGGGGTTGGACAAGAGACCCAGTACTTC
CATSATGVGQETQYF